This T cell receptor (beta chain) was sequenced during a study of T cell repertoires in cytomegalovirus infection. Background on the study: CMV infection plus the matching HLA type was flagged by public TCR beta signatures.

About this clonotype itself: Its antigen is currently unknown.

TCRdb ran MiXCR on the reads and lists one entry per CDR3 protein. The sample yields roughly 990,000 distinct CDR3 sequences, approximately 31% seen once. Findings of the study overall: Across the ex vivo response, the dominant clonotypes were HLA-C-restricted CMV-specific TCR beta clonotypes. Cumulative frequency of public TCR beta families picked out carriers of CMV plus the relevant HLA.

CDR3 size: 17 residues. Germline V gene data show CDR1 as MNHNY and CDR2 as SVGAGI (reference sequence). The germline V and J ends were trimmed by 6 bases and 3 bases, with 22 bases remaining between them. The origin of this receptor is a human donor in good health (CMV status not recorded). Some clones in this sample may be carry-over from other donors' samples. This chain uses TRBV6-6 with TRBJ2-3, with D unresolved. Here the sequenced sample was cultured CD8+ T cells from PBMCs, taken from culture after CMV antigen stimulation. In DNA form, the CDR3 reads TGTGCCAGCAGCCCCCGGGCCATTTACGAATGGACAGATACGCAGTATTTT. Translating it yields CASSPRAIYEWTDTQYF.